The present T cell receptor (beta chain) was sequenced within a study of T cells in Graves' hyperthyroidism and ophthalmopathy. This clonotype has ten or more counts. Amplification of TCR beta CDR3 regions used RNA as the template. An initial round of RT-PCR targeting the TCR CDR3 relied on the HTBI primer set. MiXCR was run by TCRdb on the multiplex PCR reads, yielding one entry per CDR3 protein. The table shows about 580,000 distinct CDR3 sequences, with about 15% occurring only once. With a duration under 2 months, the hyperthyroidism was newly diagnosed in patients aged 18 to 65. There are 15 residues in the CDR3. In germline, CDR1 is MDHEN, CDR2 SYDVKM. With 3 bases removed from V and 0 bases from J, the gap between germline ends came to 9 bases.

Sequences were obtained from blood. The source of this sequence is a woman aged 25-40 years with Graves' hyperthyroidism that later progressed to Graves' ophthalmopathy. V is TRBV28 and J is TRBJ2-1; no clear D. CDR3 region: CASSFIFSSYNEQFF. DNA of the CDR3: TGTGCCAGCAGTTTTATCTTTTCCTCCTACAATGAGCAGTTCTTC.